These 4 T cell receptor beta chains came from one sample sequenced in a study of blood T cell repertoires in COVID-19. Only in-frame clones appear in the TCRdb table, and some are missing; sequencing was by immunoSEQ multiplex PCR. The data show about 490,000 clones, 70% to 90% seen once. The specimen was peripheral blood. These TCRs come from a human donor in a cohort sampled during active COVID-19.

The chain carries TRBV18 and TRBJ2-7; TRBD2 agrees at 7 bases. Trimming at V came to 3 bases and at J to 0 bases, leaving 8 bases not matched to a gene. The CDR3 is 16 amino acids. The germline V gene encodes CDR1 KGHSH and CDR2 LQKENI. The CDR3 DNA reads TGTGCCAGCTCACCGTCCCGCGGGGGTAGCTCCTACGAGCAGTACTTC. Protein product: CASSPSRGGSSYEQYF.

The CDR3 protein is CASTARDRGYTF. The CDR3 DNA sequence: TGTGCCAGCACCGCCAGGGACAGGGGCTACACCTTC. This rearrangement joins TRBV5-4 to TRBJ1-2, with 8 positions matching TRBD1. With V trimmed by 6 bases and J by 8 bases, 6 bases remained unmatched. The CDR3 consists of 12 residues. The germline gives CDR1 SGHNT, CDR2 YYREEE (reference sequence).

The chain is built from TRBV3-1 (or the pseudogene TRBV3-2) and TRBJ2-5, with 11 bases identical to TRBD1. Germline loops: CDR1 LGHDT, CDR2 YNNKEL (reference sequence). V was pared by 3 bases and J by 6 bases, with 9 bases of the junction left unmatched. This CDR3 is built from 16 residues. Here the CDR3 reads CASSHQWDRGSKTQYF. CDR3 in DNA: TGTGCCAGCAGCCACCAGTGGGACAGGGGGTCCAAGACCCAGTACTTC.

The rearrangement links TRBV6-6 to TRBJ2-7, with 7 bases matching TRBD1. The CDR3 spans 13 residues. V lost 8 bases and J lost 2; bases outside the gene matches: 6. Germline CDR1 reads MNHNY; CDR2 reads SVGAGI (reference sequence). The DNA for the CDR3 is TGTGCCAGCGATACAGGGGCGACCTACGAGCAGTACTTC. It codes for CASDTGATYEQYF.